This T cell receptor (beta chain) was observed in a study of CD8+ T cells in alopecia areata. Noted treatment: oral pan-JAK inhibitor, 5-10 mg twice daily. Findings of the study overall: An increase in clonality over normal scalp was evident in lesional scalp, especially alopecia totalis/universalis. Whether baseline CD8+ expansion is linked to response remains uncertain, given a single nonresponder.

Of note for this clone: Its antigen remains unidentified.

Isolated RNA was reverse transcribed into cDNA used as the sequencing template. Measured with immunoSEQ multiplex PCR; TCRdb has only the in-frame clones, and not every one. The sample carries about 190,000 clones, roughly three fifths recorded once. Sequenced here: CD4+ T cells sorted from blood, sampled at week 49, from a patient treated with tofacitinib. The TCR originated in a human donor with alopecia areata.

CDR3 nucleotides: TGTGCCAAAACGGGGGGACAGCAAACCACCGGGGAGCTGTTTTTT. Translating gives CAKTGGQQTTGELFF. The chain has TRBV30 and TRBJ2-2; the D call may be TRBD1 or TRBD2 (7 bases each). Trimming stripped 8 bases from V and 4 bases from J, with 20 bases between. Per the germline V gene, CDR1 is GTSNPN and CDR2 is SVGIG (reference sequence). The CDR3 consists of 15 residues.